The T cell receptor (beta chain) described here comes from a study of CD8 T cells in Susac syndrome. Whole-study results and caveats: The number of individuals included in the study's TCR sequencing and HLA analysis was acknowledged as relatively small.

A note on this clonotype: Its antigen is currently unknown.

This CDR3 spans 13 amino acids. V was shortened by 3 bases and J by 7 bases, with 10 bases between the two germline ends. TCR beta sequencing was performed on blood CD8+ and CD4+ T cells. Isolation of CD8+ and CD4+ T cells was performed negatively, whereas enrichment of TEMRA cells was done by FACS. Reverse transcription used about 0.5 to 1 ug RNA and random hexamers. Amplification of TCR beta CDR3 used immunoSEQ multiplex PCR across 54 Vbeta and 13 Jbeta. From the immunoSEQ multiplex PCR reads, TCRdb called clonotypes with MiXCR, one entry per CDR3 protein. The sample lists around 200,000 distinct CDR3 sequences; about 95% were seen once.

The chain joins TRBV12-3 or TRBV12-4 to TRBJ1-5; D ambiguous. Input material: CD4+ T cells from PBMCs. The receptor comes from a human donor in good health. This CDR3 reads CASSFSLGQPQHF. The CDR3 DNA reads TGTGCCAGCAGTTTCAGTTTGGGCCAGCCCCAGCATTTT.